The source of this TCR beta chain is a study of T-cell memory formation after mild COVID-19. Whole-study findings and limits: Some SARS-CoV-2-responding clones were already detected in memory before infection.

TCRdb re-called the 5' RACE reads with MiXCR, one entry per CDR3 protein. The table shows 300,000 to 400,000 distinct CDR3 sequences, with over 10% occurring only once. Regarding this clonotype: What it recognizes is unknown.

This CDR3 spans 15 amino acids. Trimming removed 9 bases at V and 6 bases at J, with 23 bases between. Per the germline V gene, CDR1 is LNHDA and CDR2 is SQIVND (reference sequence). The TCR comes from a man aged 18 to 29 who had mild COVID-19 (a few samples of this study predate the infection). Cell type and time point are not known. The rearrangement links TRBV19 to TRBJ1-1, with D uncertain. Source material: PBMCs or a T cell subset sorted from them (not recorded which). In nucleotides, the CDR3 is TGTGCCAGCAAAGACGTCTGGAGGCGCCGGTCTGAAGCTTTCTTT. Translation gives CASKDVWRRRSEAFF.